These T cell receptor beta chains were read from a single sample in a study of blood T cell repertoires in COVID-19. The protocol was immunoSEQ multiplex PCR, while the TCRdb copy is restricted to in-frame clones and leaves out a portion. The table records approximately 270,000 clones, approximately 90% of them present only once. Sequencing was done on a sample of PBMCs or T cells enriched from blood (not recorded which). The receptors were sampled from a man aged 35-49 years who had been exposed to COVID-19. The CDR3 runs from the conserved cysteine through the conserved F or W. D genes are given only for firm matches. Size is omitted from some rows. Given values are once, few, many or a class for expanded clones.

D: TRBD1
J: TRBJ1-2
V: TRBV6-2/TRBV6-3
size: -
CDR3: CASSPGGTGGIYYGYTF
DNA: TGTGCCAGCAGCCCCGGCGGGACAGGGGGTATTTACTATGGCTACACCTTC

D: TRBD1
J: TRBJ1-4
V: TRBV18
size: -
CDR3: CASSPPMTGGEKLFF
DNA: TGTGCCAGCTCACCACCGATGACAGGGGGCGAAAAACTGTTTTTT

D: -
J: TRBJ1-3
V: TRBV9
size: -
CDR3: CASSGYNSGNTIYF
DNA: TGTGCCAGCAGCGGATACAACTCTGGAAACACCATATATTTT

D: -
J: TRBJ1-5
V: TRBV4-1
size: -
CDR3: CASSPEGSGNQPQHF
DNA: TGCGCCAGCAGCCCGGAGGGGTCGGGCAATCAGCCCCAGCATTTT

D: TRBD1
J: TRBJ1-6
V: TRBV28
size: once
CDR3: CASSLAGQGNSPLHF
DNA: TGTGCCAGCAGTTTAGCGGGACAGGGTAATTCACCCCTCCACTTT

D: -
J: TRBJ2-2
V: TRBV4-1
size: -
CDR3: CASSQGLSGTGELFF
DNA: TGCGCCAGCAGCCAAGGGTTATCGGGCACCGGGGAGCTGTTTTTT

D: TRBD2
J: TRBJ2-1
V: TRBV27
size: -
CDR3: CASSLSSGLARYQFF
DNA: TGTGCCAGCAGTTTATCGTCCGGACTAGCGAGATATCAGTTCTTC

D: -
J: TRBJ2-7
V: TRBV28
size: -
CDR3: CASSLSRYEQYF
DNA: TGTGCCAGCAGTTTATCTAGGTACGAGCAGTACTTC

D: -
J: TRBJ1-6
V: TRBV9
size: -
CDR3: CASSVARGNSPLHF
DNA: TGTGCCAGCAGCGTAGCGAGGGGGAATTCACCCCTCCACTTT

D: -
J: TRBJ1-2
V: TRBV7-2
size: -
CDR3: CASSPLAGNYGYTF
DNA: TGTGCCAGCAGCCCACTCGCAGGGAACTATGGCTACACCTTC

D: TRBD2
J: TRBJ2-7
V: TRBV5-6
size: -
CDR3: CASSFGLAFEQYF
DNA: TGTGCCAGCAGCTTTGGACTAGCGTTTGAGCAGTACTTC

D: -
J: TRBJ1-3
V: TRBV5-1
size: -
CDR3: CASSSGGPSGNTIYF
DNA: TGCGCCAGCAGCTCGGGGGGCCCCTCTGGAAACACCATATATTTT

D: TRBD1
J: TRBJ2-1
V: TRBV28
size: -
CDR3: CASRAQTGETDEQFF
DNA: TGTGCCAGCAGGGCCCAGACAGGGGAGACGGATGAGCAGTTCTTC

D: TRBD1
J: TRBJ1-5
V: TRBV3-1/TRBV3-2
size: -
CDR3: CASSQETGGNQPQHF
DNA: TGTGCCAGCAGCCAAGAGACAGGGGGCAATCAGCCCCAGCATTTT

D: -
J: TRBJ2-5
V: TRBV6-5
size: -
CDR3: CASTAGHRETQYF
DNA: TGTGCCAGCACAGCGGGACATAGAGAGACCCAGTACTTC

D: -
J: TRBJ1-1
V: TRBV4-2
size: -
CDR3: CASSQDRQAVMNTEAFF
DNA: TGTGCCAGCAGCCAAGATCGACAGGCCGTCATGAACACTGAAGCTTTCTTT

D: TRBD1
J: TRBJ1-2
V: TRBV9
size: -
CDR3: CASSVVSSGGYGYTF
DNA: TGTGCCAGCAGCGTAGTCTCGTCAGGGGGCTACGGCTACACCTTC

D: -
J: TRBJ2-3
V: TRBV5-6
size: -
CDR3: CASSFGQGISTDTQYF
DNA: TGTGCCAGCAGCTTCGGGCAGGGGATTAGCACAGATACGCAGTATTTT

D: -
J: TRBJ2-4
V: TRBV14
size: -
CDR3: CASSQEIYGGGKNIQYF
DNA: TGTGCCAGCAGCCAAGAGATTTACGGTGGCGGAAAAAACATTCAGTACTTC

D: -
J: TRBJ2-1
V: TRBV6-1
size: few
CDR3: CASSEAGDNEQFF
DNA: TGTGCCAGCAGTGAAGCGGGAGATAATGAGCAGTTCTTC

D: TRBD1
J: TRBJ2-7
V: TRBV11-1
size: once
CDR3: CASSPPDRGQDEQYF
DNA: TGTGCCAGCAGCCCTCCGGACAGGGGGCAAGACGAGCAGTACTTC

D: -
J: TRBJ1-6
V: TRBV27
size: -
CDR3: CASSLSGGRGSPLHF
DNA: TGTGCCAGCAGTTTATCCGGGGGGCGAGGTTCACCCCTCCACTTT

D: TRBD2
J: TRBJ2-1
V: TRBV7-9
size: -
CDR3: CASSPGGPYNEQFF
DNA: TGTGCCAGCAGCCCGGGGGGGCCCTACAATGAGCAGTTCTTC

D: -
J: TRBJ1-1
V: TRBV9
size: -
CDR3: CASSAVMNTEAFF
DNA: TGTGCCAGCAGCGCTGTTATGAACACTGAAGCTTTCTTT

D: -
J: TRBJ1-1
V: TRBV14
size: -
CDR3: CASSQQQSITEAFF
DNA: TGTGCCAGCAGCCAGCAACAATCCATCACTGAAGCTTTCTTT

D: -
J: TRBJ1-6
V: TRBV14
size: -
CDR3: CASSQDWGGSYNSPLHF
DNA: TGTGCCAGCAGCCAAGATTGGGGGGGCTCCTATAATTCACCCCTCCACTTT

D: TRBD1
J: TRBJ1-2
V: TRBV19
size: -
CDR3: CASSMGQENYGYTF
DNA: TGTGCCAGTAGTATGGGACAGGAGAACTATGGCTACACCTTC

D: TRBD2
J: TRBJ2-3
V: TRBV10-1
size: -
CDR3: CASSLGTSGRGYSDTQYF
DNA: TGCGCCAGCAGTTTAGGGACTAGCGGGAGAGGATATTCAGATACGCAGTATTTT